Shown below are 3 T cell receptor beta chains from a single sample sequenced in a study of shared clonotypes between healthy human individuals. Method: immunoSEQ multiplex PCR; TCRdb's copy keeps in-frame clones and lacks some. The data hold approximately 980,000 clones, with 76% observed a single time. Input material: memory CD4+ T cells sorted from blood. Stated subset: CD45RA-negative fraction. The receptor set was obtained from a man younger than 35 in good health.

The chain combines TRBV14 with TRBJ1-2, with D perhaps matching TRBD1 (5 bases). The V gene's germline CDR1 is SGHDN and CDR2 FVKESK. Trimming stripped 3 bases from V and 8 bases from J, with 13 bases between. The CDR3 has 13 residues. In DNA, the CDR3 is TGTGCCAGCAGCCATCTCCCCGGGGCGGGCTACACCTTC. Amino acid sequence: CASSHLPGAGYTF.

The chain employs TRBV6-1 and TRBJ2-7; D remains ambiguous. This CDR3 is built from 12 residues. The V end was cut by 7 bases, the J end by 3 bases, with 10 bases between. Per germline, CDR1 MNHNS and CDR2 SASEGT. This chain's CDR3 is CASINDLYEQYF. CDR3 coding DNA: TGTGCCAGCATCAATGACCTCTACGAGCAGTACTTC.

The V and J genes are TRBV30 and TRBJ1-5; possible D gene TRBD1, 6 bases. The length of the CDR3 is 15 residues. Trimming took 0 bases from V and 7 from J, leaving 16 bases between them. Germline V gene lookup returns CDR1 GTSNPN and CDR2 SVGIG (reference sequence). The CDR3 DNA reads TGTGCCTGGAGTGTAGGGGCACAGGGAACGCAGCCCCAGCATTTT. This sequence encodes CAWSVGAQGTQPQHF. Filled out from reference TRBV30 and TRBJ1-5, the complete variable domain reads SQTIHQWPATLVQPVGSPLSLECTVEGTSNPNLYWYRQAAGRGLQLLFYSVGIGQISSEVPQNLSASRPQDRQFILSSKKLLLSDSGFYLCAWSVGAQGTQPQHFGDGTRLSIL.